One and the same sample provided the 4 T cell receptor beta chains below, sequenced in a study of shared clonotypes between healthy human individuals. Repertoires were generated with immunoSEQ multiplex PCR, while TCRdb's copy carries only in-frame clones and drops some. Altogether millions of clones are present, 85% to 95% being singletons, with the ten largest covering under 0.45%. Sequencing was carried out using naive CD4+ T cells from PBMCs. Subset noted: CD45RA+ positively selected. The origin of the receptors is a man between 18 and 35 years old in good health. Some clones in this sample may be carry-over from other donors' samples.

The rearrangement joins TRBV5-1 to TRBJ1-1, with D uncertain. The CDR3 totals 16 residues. V was clipped by 1 base and J by 5 bases, with 18 bases between them. Germline assignment: CDR1 SGHRS and CDR2 YFSETQ. The CDR3 DNA reads TGCGCCAGCAGCTTGATGGGTGGGCGTTACGAGACTGAAGCTTTCTTT. This translates into CASSLMGGRYETEAFF.

CDR3: CASSPMGLVRGTDTQYF. CDR3 sequence (DNA): TGTGCCAGTAGTCCCATGGGACTAGTTCGGGGCACAGATACGCAGTATTTT. The chain uses TRBV19 and TRBJ2-3; 8 nucleotides agree with TRBD2. V lost 5 bases to trimming and J lost 1 base; unmatched junction nucleotides: 11. CDR3 size: 17 residues. Per germline, CDR1 LNHDA and CDR2 SQIVND (reference sequence).

The V gene is TRBV7-9, the J gene TRBJ2-1; maybe TRBD2 (5 bases). Deletions cut 1 base from V and 4 bases from J, with 14 bases between. Germline CDR1 SEHNR, CDR2 FQNEAQ (reference sequence). The CDR3 covers 16 residues. CDR3 sequence: CASSLGQGLAYNEQFF. CDR3 nucleotide sequence: TGTGCCAGCAGCTTAGGGCAAGGCCTAGCTTACAATGAGCAGTTCTTC. Full variable domain (remainder filled in from reference TRBV7-9 and TRBJ2-1): DTGVSQNPRHKITKRGQNVTFRCDPISEHNRLYWYRQTLGQGPEFLTYFQNEAQLEKSRLLSDRFSAERPKGSFSTLEIQRTEQGDSAMYLCASSLGQGLAYNEQFFGPGTRLTVL.

With regard to this clone: This same CDR3 is encoded by further DNA sequences in the sample. The V call is TRBV5-1, the J call TRBJ1-3; D unclear. There are 15 residues in the CDR3. V lost 4 bases to trimming and J lost 0 bases, with 11 bases between them. Germline CDR1 SGHRS, CDR2 YFSETQ. The CDR3 loop is CASSLGGNSGNTIYF. CDR3 coding DNA: TGCGCCAGCAGCCTCGGAGGAAACTCTGGAAACACCATATATTTT.